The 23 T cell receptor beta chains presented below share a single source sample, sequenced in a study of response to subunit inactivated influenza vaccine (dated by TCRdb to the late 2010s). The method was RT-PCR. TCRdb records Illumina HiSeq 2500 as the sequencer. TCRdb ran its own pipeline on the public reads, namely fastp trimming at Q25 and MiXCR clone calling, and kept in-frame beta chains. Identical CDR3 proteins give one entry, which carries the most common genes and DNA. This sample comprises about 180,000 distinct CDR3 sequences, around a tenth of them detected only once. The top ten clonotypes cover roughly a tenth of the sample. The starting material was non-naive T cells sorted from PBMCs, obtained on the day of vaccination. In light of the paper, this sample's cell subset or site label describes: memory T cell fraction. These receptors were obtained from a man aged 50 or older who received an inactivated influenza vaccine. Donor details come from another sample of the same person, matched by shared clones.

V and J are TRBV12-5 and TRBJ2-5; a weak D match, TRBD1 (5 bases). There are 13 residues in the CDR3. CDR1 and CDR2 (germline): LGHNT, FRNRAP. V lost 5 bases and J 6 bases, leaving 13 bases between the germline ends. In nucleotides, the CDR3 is TGTGCTAGTGGTCCAGGGATTCGGCAGACCCAGTACTTC. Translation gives CASGPGIRQTQYF. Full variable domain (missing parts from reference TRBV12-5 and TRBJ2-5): DARVTQTPRHKVTEMGQEVTMRCQPILGHNTVFWYRQTMMQGLELLAYFRNRAPLDDSGMPKDRFSAEMPDATLATLKIQPSEPRDSAVYFCASGPGIRQTQYFGPGTRLLVL.

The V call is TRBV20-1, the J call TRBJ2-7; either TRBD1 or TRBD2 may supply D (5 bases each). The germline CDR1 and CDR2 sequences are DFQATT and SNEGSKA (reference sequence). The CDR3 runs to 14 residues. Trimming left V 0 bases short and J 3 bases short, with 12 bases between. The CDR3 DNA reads TGCAGTGCTAGAGAGGGACCTGGGGACTACGAGCAGTACTTC. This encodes CSAREGPGDYEQYF.

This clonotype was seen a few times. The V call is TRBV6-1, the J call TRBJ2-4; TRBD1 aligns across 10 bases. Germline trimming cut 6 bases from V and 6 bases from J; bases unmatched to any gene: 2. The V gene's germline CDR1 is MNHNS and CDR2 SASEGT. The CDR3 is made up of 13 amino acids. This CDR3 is CASSRTGGNIQYF. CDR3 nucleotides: TGTGCCAGCAGCCGGACAGGGGGAAACATTCAGTACTTC.

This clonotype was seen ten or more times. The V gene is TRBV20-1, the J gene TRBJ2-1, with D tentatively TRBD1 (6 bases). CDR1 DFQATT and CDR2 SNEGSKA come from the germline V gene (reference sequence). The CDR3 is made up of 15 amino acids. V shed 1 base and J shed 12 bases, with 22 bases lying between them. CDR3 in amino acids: CSARVPATGTSTQFF. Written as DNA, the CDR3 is TGCAGTGCTAGAGTCCCCGCGACAGGAACTTCTACGCAGTTCTTC.

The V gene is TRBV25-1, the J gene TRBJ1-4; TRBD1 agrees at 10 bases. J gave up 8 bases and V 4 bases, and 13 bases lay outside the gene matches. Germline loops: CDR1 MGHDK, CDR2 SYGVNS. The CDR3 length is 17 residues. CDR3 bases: TGTGCCAGCAGTGTCTCTCTGACAGGGGGCACTGGCGAAAAACTGTTTTTT. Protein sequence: CASSVSLTGGTGEKLFF.

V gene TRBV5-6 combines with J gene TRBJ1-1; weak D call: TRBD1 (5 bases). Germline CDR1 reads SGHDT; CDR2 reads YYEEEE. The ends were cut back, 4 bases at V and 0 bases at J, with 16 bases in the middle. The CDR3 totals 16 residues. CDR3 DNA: TGTGCCAGCAGCCTTCGGGGGGGGACCATGAACACTGAAGCTTTCTTT. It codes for CASSLRGGTMNTEAFF.

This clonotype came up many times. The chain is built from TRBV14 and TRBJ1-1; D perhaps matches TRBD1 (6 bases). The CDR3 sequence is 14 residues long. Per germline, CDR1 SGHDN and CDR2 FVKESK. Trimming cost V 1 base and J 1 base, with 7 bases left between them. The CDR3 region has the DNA TGTGCCAGCAGCCAAGGAGGGGGGAACACTGAAGCTTTCTTT. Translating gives CASSQGGGNTEAFF. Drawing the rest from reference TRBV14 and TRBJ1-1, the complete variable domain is EAGVTQFPSHSVIEKGQTVTLRCDPISGHDNLYWYRRVMGKEIKFLLHFVKESKQDESGMPNNRFLAERTGGTYSTLKVQPAELEDSGVYFCASSQGGGNTEAFFGQGTRLTVV.

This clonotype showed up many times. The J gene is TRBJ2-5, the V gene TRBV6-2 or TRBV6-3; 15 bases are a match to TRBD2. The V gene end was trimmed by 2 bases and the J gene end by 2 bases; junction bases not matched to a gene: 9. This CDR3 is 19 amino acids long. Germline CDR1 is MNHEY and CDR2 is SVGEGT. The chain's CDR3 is CASSYISGLAGGRQETQYF. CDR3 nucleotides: TGTGCCAGCAGTTACATTTCAGGACTAGCGGGAGGGCGACAAGAGACCCAGTACTTC.

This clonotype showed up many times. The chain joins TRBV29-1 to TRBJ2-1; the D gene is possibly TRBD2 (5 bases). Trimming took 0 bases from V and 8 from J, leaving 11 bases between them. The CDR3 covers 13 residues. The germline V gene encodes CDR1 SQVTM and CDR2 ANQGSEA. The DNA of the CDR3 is TGCAGCGTTGAAGATCGAGAGGGCTATGAGCAGTTCTTC. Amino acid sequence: CSVEDREGYEQFF.

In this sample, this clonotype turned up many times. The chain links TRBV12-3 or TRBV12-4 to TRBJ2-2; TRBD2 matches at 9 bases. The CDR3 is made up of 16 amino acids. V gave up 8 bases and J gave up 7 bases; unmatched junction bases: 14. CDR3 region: CASPGSSGIGIGELFF. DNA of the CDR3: TGTGCCAGCCCAGGGTCTAGCGGGATTGGTATCGGGGAGCTGTTTTTT.

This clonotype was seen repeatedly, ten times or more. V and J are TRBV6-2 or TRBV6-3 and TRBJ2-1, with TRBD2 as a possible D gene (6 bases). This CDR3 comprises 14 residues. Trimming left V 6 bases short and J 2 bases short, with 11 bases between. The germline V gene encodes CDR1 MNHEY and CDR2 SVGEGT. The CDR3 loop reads CASSRSGTYNEQFF. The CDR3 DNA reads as TGTGCCAGCAGCCGTAGCGGCACCTACAATGAGCAGTTCTTC.

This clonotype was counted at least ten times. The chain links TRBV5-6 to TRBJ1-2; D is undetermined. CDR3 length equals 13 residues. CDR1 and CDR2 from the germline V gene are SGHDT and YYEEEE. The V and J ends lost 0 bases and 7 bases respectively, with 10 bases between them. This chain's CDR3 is CASSLGSGAGYTF. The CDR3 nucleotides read TGTGCCAGCAGCTTGGGATCAGGCGCTGGCTACACCTTC.

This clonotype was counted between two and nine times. CDR3 in DNA: TGTGCCAGCAGCAAGCCGGGACTAGCGGGAGACGAGCAGTACTTC. Translating gives CASSKPGLAGDEQYF. The V call is TRBV12-3 or TRBV12-4, the J call TRBJ2-7; TRBD2 matches at 14 bases. V lost 6 bases, J lost 5 bases, and 6 bases stayed unmatched. CDR3 length equals 15 residues.

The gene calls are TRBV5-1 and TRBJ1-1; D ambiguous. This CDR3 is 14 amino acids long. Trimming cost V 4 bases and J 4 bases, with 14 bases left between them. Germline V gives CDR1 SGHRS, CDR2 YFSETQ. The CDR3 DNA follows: TGCGCCAGCAGCCTATTAGGAGATTTCACTGAAGCTTTCTTT. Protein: CASSLLGDFTEAFF.

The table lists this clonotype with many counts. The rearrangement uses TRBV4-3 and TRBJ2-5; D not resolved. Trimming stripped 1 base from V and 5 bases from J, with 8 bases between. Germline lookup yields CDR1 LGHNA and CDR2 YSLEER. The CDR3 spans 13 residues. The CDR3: CASSQASDETQYF. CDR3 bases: TGCGCCAGCAGCCAAGCGTCCGATGAGACCCAGTACTTC.

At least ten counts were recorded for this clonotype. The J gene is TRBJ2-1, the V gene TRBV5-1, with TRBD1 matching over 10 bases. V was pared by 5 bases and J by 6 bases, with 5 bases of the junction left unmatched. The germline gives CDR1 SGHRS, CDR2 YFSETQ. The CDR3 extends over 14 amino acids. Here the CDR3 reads CASRWDRGTNEQFF. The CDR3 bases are TGCGCCAGCAGATGGGACAGGGGAACCAATGAGCAGTTCTTC.

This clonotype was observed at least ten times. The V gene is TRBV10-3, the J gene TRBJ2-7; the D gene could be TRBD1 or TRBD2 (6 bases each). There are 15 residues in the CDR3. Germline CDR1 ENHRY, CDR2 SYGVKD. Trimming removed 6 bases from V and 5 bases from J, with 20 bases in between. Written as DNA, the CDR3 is TGTGCCATCAGCGGAGGGGGGCGAGCCGCCAACGAGCAGTACTTC. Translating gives CAISGGGRAANEQYF.

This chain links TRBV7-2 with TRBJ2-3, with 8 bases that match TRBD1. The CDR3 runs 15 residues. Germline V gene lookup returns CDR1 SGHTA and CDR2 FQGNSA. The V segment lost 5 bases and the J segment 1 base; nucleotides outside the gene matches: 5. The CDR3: CASSAGGAGTDTQYF. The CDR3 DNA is TGTGCCAGCAGCGCAGGGGGCGCAGGCACAGATACGCAGTATTTT.

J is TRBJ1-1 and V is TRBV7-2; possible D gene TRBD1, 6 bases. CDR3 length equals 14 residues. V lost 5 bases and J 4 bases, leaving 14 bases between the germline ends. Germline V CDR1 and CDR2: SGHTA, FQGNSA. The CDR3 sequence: CASSQLGTPTEAFF. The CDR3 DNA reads TGTGCCAGCAGCCAGTTGGGGACACCCACTGAAGCTTTCTTT.

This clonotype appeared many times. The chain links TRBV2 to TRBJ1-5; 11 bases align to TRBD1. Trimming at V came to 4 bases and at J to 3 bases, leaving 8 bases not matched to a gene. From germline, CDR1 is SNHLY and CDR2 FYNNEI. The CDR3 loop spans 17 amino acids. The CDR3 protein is CASSVPGQGADNQPQHF. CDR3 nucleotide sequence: TGTGCCAGCAGTGTCCCAGGACAGGGGGCGGACAATCAGCCCCAGCATTTT.

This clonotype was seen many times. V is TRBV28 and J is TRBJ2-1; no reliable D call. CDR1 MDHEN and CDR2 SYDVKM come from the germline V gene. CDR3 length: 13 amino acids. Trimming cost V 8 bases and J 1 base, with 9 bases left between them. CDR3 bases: TGTGCCAGCTTCTCTGAGTCCTACAATGAGCAGTTCTTC. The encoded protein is CASFSESYNEQFF.

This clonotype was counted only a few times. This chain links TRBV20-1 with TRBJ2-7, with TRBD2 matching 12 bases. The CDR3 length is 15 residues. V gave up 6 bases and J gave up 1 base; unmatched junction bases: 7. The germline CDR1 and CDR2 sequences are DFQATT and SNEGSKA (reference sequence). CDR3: CSAGGGLAGSYEQYF. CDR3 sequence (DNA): TGCAGTGCGGGCGGGGGACTAGCGGGTTCCTACGAGCAGTACTTC.

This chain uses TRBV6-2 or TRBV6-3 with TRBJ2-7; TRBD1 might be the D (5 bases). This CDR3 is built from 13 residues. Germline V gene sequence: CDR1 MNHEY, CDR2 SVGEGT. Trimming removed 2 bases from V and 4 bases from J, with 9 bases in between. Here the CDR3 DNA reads TGTGCCAGCAGTTACAGGGGTTTGTACGAGCAGTACTTC. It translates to CASSYRGLYEQYF.